The 13 T cell receptor beta chains presented below share a single source sample, sequenced in a study of blood T cell repertoires in COVID-19 (dated by TCRdb to the early 2020s). Libraries were prepared through the immunoSEQ multiplex PCR assay. TCRdb took this table from immuneACCESS and kept in-frame rearrangements with V and J called. Such tables lack part of the clones; where checked against another copy, unresolved V genes explain under half of the gap, and the rest is unexplained. The table for this sample lists about 90,000 clones; approximately 80% of them were counted only once. The ten largest clonotypes hold around 29% of the sample. The sequencing sample was made of peripheral blood. The receptors stem from a woman at least 80 years old with active or convalescent COVID-19.

This chain links TRBV19 with TRBJ1-1; 7 bases match TRBD1. The length of the CDR3 is 15 residues. Trimming took 6 bases from V and 5 from J; bases not matched to a gene: 12. Germline CDR1 LNHDA, CDR2 SQIVND (reference sequence). CDR3 in amino acids: CASRRRGRGGTEAFF. CDR3 nucleotides: TGTGCCAGTAGGAGGAGGGGGCGGGGTGGGACTGAAGCTTTCTTT.

The chain combines TRBV10-3 with TRBJ1-4; 7 nucleotides line up with TRBD1. The V and J ends lost 4 bases and 7 bases, in that order; junction bases with no gene match: 6. The germline V gene has CDR1 ENHRY and CDR2 SYGVKD. The CDR3 contains 14 residues. The CDR3 DNA sequence: TGTGCCATCAGTGCTTCTCAGGGGGGTGAAAAACTGTTTTTT. Residues: CAISASQGGEKLFF.

The gene calls are TRBV20-1 and TRBJ2-1; 8 bases fit TRBD2. Germline CDR1 is DFQATT and CDR2 is SNEGSKA (reference sequence). V gave up 3 bases and J gave up 7 bases; unmatched junction bases: 8. The CDR3 sequence is 14 residues long. This CDR3 reads CSASSGTGRNEQFF. As DNA, the CDR3 is TGCAGTGCTAGTAGCGGGACGGGGAGGAATGAGCAGTTCTTC.

This chain connects TRBV7-8 to TRBJ2-5, with D tentatively TRBD2 (5 bases). CDR3 length: 14 residues. The V gene lost 1 base and the J gene lost 2 bases, with 8 bases spanning the gap. From germline, CDR1 is SGHVS and CDR2 FQNEAQ. DNA of the CDR3: TGTGCCAGCAGCTTAGAGCGGCTGCAAGAGACCCAGTACTTC. It specifies CASSLERLQETQYF.

The J gene is TRBJ1-1, the V gene TRBV7-9, with a weak D call TRBD1 (5 bases). The CDR3 length is 15 residues. Trimming took 5 bases from V and 0 from J, leaving 13 bases between them. The V gene's germline CDR1 is SEHNR and CDR2 FQNEAQ (reference sequence). Here the CDR3 reads CASSPGTTLNTEAFF. DNA for the CDR3: TGTGCCAGCAGCCCGGGGACTACCCTGAACACTGAAGCTTTCTTT.

This CDR3 reads CASSDPGLAGVGTQYF. The CDR3 DNA is TGTGCCAGCAGTGACCCAGGACTAGCGGGAGTGGGTACGCAGTATTTT. J is TRBJ2-3 and V is TRBV2, with 13 bases identical to TRBD2. This CDR3 spans 16 amino acids. The V gene end was trimmed by 3 bases and the J gene end by 8 bases; junction bases not matched to a gene: 8. The V gene's germline CDR1 is SNHLY and CDR2 FYNNEI.

The chain joins TRBV19 to TRBJ1-2; 12 bases match TRBD1. Germline lookup yields CDR1 LNHDA and CDR2 SQIVND (reference sequence). This CDR3 has 15 residues. V shed 5 bases and J 5 bases; nucleotides not matched to a gene: 6. The CDR3 DNA follows: TGTGCCAGTAGTCCCGGGACAGGGGGCGGGTATGGCTACACCTTC. Protein product: CASSPGTGGGYGYTF.

This clone occurred a few times. The chain links TRBV5-1 to TRBJ2-3; 9 positions match TRBD2. CDR3 length: 17 residues. The junction had 11 bases not matched to a gene; V was cut back by 3 bases and J by 3 bases. Germline V lookup: CDR1 SGHRS, CDR2 YFSETQ. The CDR3 sequence: CASSSRRASGITDTQYF. The CDR3, as DNA: TGCGCCAGCAGCTCCCGGAGGGCTAGCGGGATAACAGATACGCAGTATTTT. Drawing the rest from reference TRBV5-1 and TRBJ2-3, the complete variable domain is KAGVTQTPRYLIKTRGQQVTLSCSPISGHRSVSWYQQTPGQGLQFLFEYFSETQRNKGNFPGRFSGRQFSNSRSEMNVSTLELGDSALYLCASSSRRASGITDTQYFGPGTRLTVL.

The chain employs TRBV27 and TRBJ2-7; no firm D call. The CDR3 sequence is 13 residues long. CDR1 MNHEY and CDR2 SMNVEV come from the germline V gene (reference sequence). Trimming left V 0 bases short and J 9 bases short, with 12 bases between. The CDR3 reads CASSLSYSVWQYF. In DNA, the CDR3 is TGTGCCAGCAGTTTATCATACTCGGTCTGGCAGTACTTC.

The V and J genes are TRBV18 and TRBJ2-7; 7 bases match TRBD2. This CDR3 has 13 residues. V was clipped by 6 bases and J by 3 bases; unmatched bases: 5. Germline-derived CDR1 and CDR2 are KGHSH and LQKENI. CDR3 residues: CASSGGGYYEQYF. The CDR3 DNA reads TGTGCCAGCTCGGGGGGGGGATACTACGAGCAGTACTTC.

The chain recombines TRBV5-8 with TRBJ2-3, with 7 bases that match TRBD2. The CDR3 spans 17 residues. Trimming removed 3 bases from V and 4 bases from J; junction bases left unmatched: 14. CDR1 and CDR2 from the germline V gene are SGHTS and YDEGEE. CDR3 sequence reads: CASSYPIGQRGADTQYF. The CDR3 DNA reads as TGTGCCAGCAGCTACCCAATTGGCCAGCGGGGAGCAGATACGCAGTATTTT.

V usage is TRBV4-3 and J usage is TRBJ2-7; perhaps TRBD1 as D (6 bases). This CDR3 has 12 residues. The V gene's germline CDR1 is LGHNA and CDR2 YSLEER. The V and J ends lost 2 bases and 9 bases respectively, with 11 bases between them. The CDR3 DNA reads as TGCGCCAGCAGCCAACAGGGGAGTGCGCAGTACTTC. It encodes CASSQQGSAQYF.

The V and J genes are TRBV10-3 and TRBJ1-6; unclear D gene. Germline-derived CDR1 and CDR2 are ENHRY and SYGVKD. The CDR3 spans 13 residues. Trimming pared 11 bases from V and 0 bases from J, leaving 8 bases between. CDR3 residues: CAETFSYNSPLHF. CDR3 in DNA: TGTGCCGAGACATTCTCCTATAATTCACCCCTCCACTTT.